One T cell receptor beta chain is described in this entry. Its antigen is still unknown. These data come from a study of post-analysis software for immune sequencing data. Study context: Relapsing-remitting, secondary progressive and progressive-relapsing multiple sclerosis courses were included.

After removal of 0 bases from V and 4 bases from J, the junction contained 5 bases not matched to a gene. Germline V CDR1 and CDR2: SQVTM, ANQGSEA. The CDR3 length is 15 residues. Built from TCR beta cDNA, the libraries had unique molecular identifiers in them. Starting from roughly 1.1 to 9.2 million T cells, the study yielded about 500,000 cDNA molecules. MiXCR, run by TCRdb on the PCR reads, gives a single entry per CDR3 protein. The data hold around 770,000 distinct CDR3 sequences, with around 42% observed a single time. General observations from the study: Controls had lower frequencies than patients of four or five TRBV segments, which included TRBV5-6, TRBV5-1 and TRBV20-1.

The sequence derives from a girl aged 10 to 17 with multiple sclerosis. Material for sequencing was blood. The V and J genes are TRBV29-1 and TRBJ1-2, with 10 bases aligning to TRBD1. The CDR3 spells CSVEEGQGVGYGYTF. The DNA for the CDR3 is TGCAGCGTTGAAGAAGGACAGGGGGTGGGCTATGGCTACACCTTC.